This T cell receptor beta chain comes out of a study of technical replicates of blood from several donors. Profiled with immunoSEQ multiplex PCR; TCRdb holds only in-frame clones, not every one. Seen here are approximately 85,000 clones, about 93% observed once, and the top ten hold around 0.25%. Germline CDR1 reads MDHEN; CDR2 reads SYDVKM. V lost 7 bases and J 0 bases, leaving 18 bases between the germline ends. The length of the CDR3 is 16 residues. This clonotype originated in a human donor in good health. Specimen: T cells isolated from PBMCs. The chain couples TRBV28 to TRBJ1-1, with D possibly matching TRBD1 (5 bases). The CDR3 bases are TGTGCCAGCAACTCTCTCAGACAGATACTGAACACTGAAGCTTTCTTT. As protein: CASNSLRQILNTEAFF.